These 22 T cell receptor beta chains were all obtained from the same sample, sequenced in a study of early T cells in non-severe SARS-CoV-2 infection. From the 5' RACE reads, TCRdb called clonotypes with MiXCR, one entry per CDR3 protein. The table lists 69,000 or so distinct CDR3 sequences, under 9.5% of them singletons. Sequenced sample: whole blood. The receptors were gathered from an adult who was a healthcare worker with PCR-confirmed SARS-CoV-2 infection or an uninfected control (not recorded which).

Remarks on this clonotype: A read error may account for a junction end that differs from germline. The rearrangement uses TRBV29-1 and TRBJ1-1; D is unresolved. The CDR3 loop spans 12 amino acids. The germline gives CDR1 SQVTM, CDR2 ANQGSEA. The CDR3 here is CSVEGMNTEAFF. The CDR3, as DNA: TGCAGCGTGGAAGGGATGAACACTGAAGCTTTCTTT.

This sequence joins TRBV20-1 and TRBJ2-1, with D possibly being TRBD2 (5 bases). Germline V lookup: CDR1 DFQATT, CDR2 SNEGSKA (reference sequence). V lost 5 bases and J 0 bases, leaving 17 bases between the germline ends. The CDR3 totals 16 residues. CDR3 in DNA: TGCAGTGCTCCACCAGAGGTAGCGCACTCCTACAATGAGCAGTTCTTC. Its protein product is CSAPPEVAHSYNEQFF.

This clonotype has at least ten counts. The gene calls are TRBV29-1 and TRBJ1-1; 9 nucleotides agree with TRBD1. The V gene end was trimmed by 6 bases and the J gene end by 10 bases; junction bases not matched to a gene: 3. Germline V CDR1 and CDR2: SQVTM, ANQGSEA. The CDR3 has 10 amino acids. The CDR3 loop reads CSVDRGRAFF. The CDR3 bases are TGCAGCGTGGACAGGGGTCGAGCTTTCTTT.

The table lists this clonotype with many counts. The chain uses TRBV7-2 and TRBJ2-1; no definite D call. Trimming shortened V by 4 bases and J by 0 bases, and 7 bases separated the two germline ends. From germline, CDR1 is SGHTA and CDR2 FQGNSA. The CDR3 has 14 amino acids. CDR3 nucleotides: TGTGCCAGCAGCTACACCTCCTCCTACAATGAGCAGTTCTTC. Encoded protein: CASSYTSSYNEQFF.

This clonotype came up many times. The J gene is TRBJ1-5, the V gene TRBV5-1, with D unclear. Between the trimmed V and J ends, which lost 0 bases and 2 bases, there was a span of 9 bases. Germline lookup yields CDR1 SGHRS and CDR2 YFSETQ. The CDR3 spans 15 residues. Written as DNA, the CDR3 is TGCGCCAGCAGCTTGGACGGGCAGGGCAATCAGCCCCAGCATTTT. This gives the protein CASSLDGQGNQPQHF. Full variable domain (missing parts from reference TRBV5-1 and TRBJ1-5): KAGVTQTPRYLIKTRGQQVTLSCSPISGHRSVSWYQQTPGQGLQFLFEYFSETQRNKGNFPGRFSGRQFSNSRSEMNVSTLELGDSALYLCASSLDGQGNQPQHFGDGTRLSIL.

There are many counts of this clonotype. This chain joins TRBV29-1 and TRBJ2-2; D tentatively reads TRBD1 or TRBD2 (7 bases each). From germline, CDR1 is SQVTM and CDR2 ANQGSEA. CDR3 length equals 13 residues. The CDR3, as DNA: TGCCCGATCGACAGGGAGGGCGGCGGGGAGCTGTTTTTT. It translates to CPIDREGGGELFF.

This clonotype appeared a few times. This rearrangement joins TRBV10-3 to TRBJ2-7, with TRBD2 matching over 8 bases. The V gene end was trimmed by 11 bases and the J gene end by 1 base; junction bases not matched to a gene: 10. The CDR3 contains 14 residues. CDR1 and CDR2 from the germline V gene are ENHRY and SYGVKD. The CDR3 DNA reads TGTGCCTCGGGGCTAGCGGGCGTTTCCTACGAGCAGTACTTC. It translates to CASGLAGVSYEQYF.

A few counts support this clonotype. This chain uses TRBV29-1 with TRBJ2-5; no firm D call. Germline CDR1 and CDR2: SQVTM and ANQGSEA. Trimming took off 3 bases at V and 5 bases at J, with 7 bases between the two ends. The length of the CDR3 is 11 residues. The CDR3 nucleotides read TGCAGCGTTGAGGGGTATGAGACCCAGTACTTC. Its protein product is CSVEGYETQYF.

The J gene is TRBJ1-1, the V gene TRBV6-5; D is ambiguous. The V end lost 6 bases, the J end lost 3 bases, and 23 bases lay between the germline ends. The V gene's germline CDR1 is MNHEY and CDR2 SVGAGI. The CDR3 extends over 17 amino acids. The CDR3 nucleotides are TGTGCCAGCAGAAGGAGGGTTCTAGTAGCGCATGACACTGAAGCTTTCTTT. Residues: CASRRRVLVAHDTEAFF.

This clonotype was seen a handful of times. The chain joins TRBV2 to TRBJ1-2, with 8 positions matching TRBD1. The trim removed 8 bases at V and 4 bases at J, leaving 12 bases unmatched. This CDR3 is 15 amino acids long. From germline, CDR1 is SNHLY and CDR2 FYNNEI. In nucleotides, the CDR3 is TGTGCCAGCGTAAAACTGGACAGGGCGGGCTATGGCTACACCTTC. This sequence encodes CASVKLDRAGYGYTF. Looking up the rest from reference TRBV2 and TRBJ1-2 gives the full variable domain: EPEVTQTPSHQVTQMGQEVILRCVPISNHLYFYWYRQILGQKVEFLVSFYNNEISEKSEIFDDQFSVERPDGSNFTLKIRSTKLEDSAMYFCASVKLDRAGYGYTFGSGTRLTVV.

This clonotype was seen at least ten times. The gene calls are TRBV6-1 and TRBJ1-6, with no clear D. Trimming shortened V by 3 bases and J by 7 bases, and 13 bases separated the two germline ends. The germline gives CDR1 MNHNS, CDR2 SASEGT. The CDR3 covers 15 residues. The CDR3 sequence: CASSERLPGNSPLHF. The CDR3 nucleotides are TGTGCCAGCAGTGAGAGACTGCCGGGCAATTCACCCCTCCACTTT.

This rearrangement joins TRBV5-6 to TRBJ1-5, with D possibly matching TRBD1 (5 bases). Germline CDR1 reads SGHDT; CDR2 reads YYEEEE. This CDR3 has 14 amino acids. V was shortened by 1 base and J by 6 bases, with 11 bases between the two germline ends. CDR3: CASSLFGGGQPQHF. In DNA, the CDR3 is TGTGCCAGCAGCTTGTTCGGTGGGGGTCAGCCCCAGCATTTT.

This clonotype was seen many times. The chain uses TRBV12-3 or TRBV12-4 and TRBJ2-5; D possibly matches TRBD1 or TRBD2 (5 bases each). Between the trimmed V and J ends, which lost 6 bases and 1 base, there was a span of 9 bases. The CDR3 is made up of 13 amino acids. CDR3 nucleotide sequence: TGTGCCAGCAGCAGGGACGTCCAAGAGACCCAGTACTTC. This encodes CASSRDVQETQYF.

This clonotype was seen a handful of times. The rearrangement uses TRBV7-2 and TRBJ2-1, with 11 bases matching TRBD2. The germline V gene encodes CDR1 SGHTA and CDR2 FQGNSA. Trimming cost V 2 bases and J 4 bases; bases outside gene matches: 4. CDR3 size: 16 residues. As DNA, the CDR3 is TGTGCCAGCAGCTTACTAGCGGGAGGAAATTACAATGAGCAGTTCTTC. It is translated as CASSLLAGGNYNEQFF. The variable domain in full, completed from reference TRBV7-2 and TRBJ2-1, reads GAGVSQSPSNKVTEKGKDVELRCDPISGHTALYWYRQSLGQGLEFLIYFQGNSAPDKSGLPSDRFSAERTGGSVSTLTIQRTQQEDSAVYLCASSLLAGGNYNEQFFGPGTRLTVL.

This clonotype has just a few counts. This chain connects TRBV9 to TRBJ1-1, with unresolved D. The CDR3 totals 14 residues. The germline gives CDR1 SGDLS, CDR2 YYNGEE. The ends were cut back, 0 bases at V and 1 base at J, with 7 bases in the middle. The DNA of the CDR3 is TGTGCCAGCAGCGTAGGCAACCGGAACACTGAAGCTTTCTTT. This encodes CASSVGNRNTEAFF.

This clonotype was detected ten times or more. The chain has TRBV27 and TRBJ1-3; TRBD1 is a possible D gene (6 bases). Between the trimmed V and J ends, which lost 2 bases and 4 bases, there was a span of 9 bases. There are 14 residues in the CDR3. Germline CDR1 is MNHEY and CDR2 is SMNVEV (reference sequence). CDR3 protein: CASSLGGRGNTIYF. Written as DNA, the CDR3 is TGTGCCAGCAGTTTAGGGGGCCGCGGAAACACCATATATTTT.

V gene TRBV7-9 combines with J gene TRBJ2-7, with D perhaps TRBD1 (6 bases). Germline CDR1 and CDR2: SEHNR and FQNEAQ (reference sequence). V lost 5 bases, J lost 6 bases, and 14 bases lay in between. The CDR3 loop spans 13 amino acids. The CDR3 region is CASSPNRDGEQYF. Here the CDR3 DNA reads TGTGCCAGCAGCCCCAACAGGGACGGCGAGCAGTACTTC. The full variable domain, with the rest looked up from reference TRBV7-9 and TRBJ2-7, is DTGVSQNPRHKITKRGQNVTFRCDPISEHNRLYWYRQTLGQGPEFLTYFQNEAQLEKSRLLSDRFSAERPKGSFSTLEIQRTEQGDSAMYLCASSPNRDGEQYFGPGTRLTVT.

There are a few counts of this clonotype. J is TRBJ2-7 and V is TRBV11-2; 8 positions match TRBD1. This CDR3 comprises 15 residues. Germline CDR1 reads SGHAT; CDR2 reads FQNNGV. Trimming removed 5 bases from V and 4 bases from J; junction bases left unmatched: 10. CDR3 loop: CASSPTTGVRYEQYF. CDR3 nucleotides: TGTGCCAGCAGCCCGACGACAGGGGTAAGGTACGAGCAGTACTTC.

The chain combines TRBV7-3 with TRBJ1-1; TRBD1 is a possible D gene (5 bases). Germline-derived CDR1 and CDR2 are SGHTA and FQGTGA. V lost 6 bases to trimming and J lost 4 bases, with 15 bases between them. CDR3 length: 14 residues. CDR3 loop: CASSKGALGTEAFF. In nucleotides, the CDR3 is TGTGCCAGCAGTAAAGGGGCCCTGGGCACTGAAGCTTTCTTT.

A word on this clonotype: This may be a read error, as it is one base from a much larger clone. This CDR3 fails to terminate in the conserved phenylalanine or tryptophan, so it likely reflects a read error. The V and J genes are TRBV7-9 and TRBJ2-5; D is unresolved. V lost 1 base and J 2 bases, leaving 8 bases between the germline ends. CDR1 is SEHNR, CDR2 FQNEAQ, per germline (reference sequence). The CDR3 runs to 14 residues. DNA for the CDR3: TGTGCCAGCAGCTTAGAACTACAACAAGAGACCCAGTACTCC. This codes for CASSLELQQETQYS.

The CDR3 loop is CASSLGLSGGRTDTQYF. CDR3 nucleotide sequence: TGTGCCAGCAGCTTAGGCCTGAGCGGGGGGAGAACAGATACGCAGTATTTT. The chain links TRBV13 to TRBJ2-3; 9 bases are a match to TRBD2. Trimming cost V 0 bases and J 3 bases; bases outside gene matches: 7. The CDR3 spans 17 residues. Germline loops: CDR1 PRHDT, CDR2 FYEKMQ (reference sequence).

This clonotype was detected ten times or more. The rearrangement links TRBV20-1 to TRBJ2-1; the D gene could be TRBD1 or TRBD2 (5 bases each). The CDR3 is made up of 14 amino acids. In germline, CDR1 is DFQATT, CDR2 SNEGSKA (reference sequence). Trimming took off 6 bases at V and 8 bases at J, with 20 bases between the two ends. The chain's CDR3 is CSAPAGTQLDEQFF. CDR3 nucleotides: TGCAGTGCCCCCGCCGGGACCCAGTTGGATGAGCAGTTCTTC.